Below, 6 T cell receptor beta chains from the same sample are listed, as sequenced in a study of CD8 T cells in Susac syndrome. It was with random hexamers that about 0.45 to 1 ug RNA was reverse transcribed. TCRdb analysed the immunoSEQ multiplex PCR reads with MiXCR anew, one entry per CDR3 protein. The sample includes about 160,000 distinct CDR3 sequences, approximately 93% of them seen just once. The sequenced sample consisted of CD4+ T cells from PBMCs. The receptors originated from a human donor with multiple sclerosis.

This clonotype was detected only once. The V gene is TRBV18, the J gene TRBJ1-4, with a possible D match to TRBD1 (5 bases). V shed 8 bases and J shed 8 bases, with 21 bases lying between them. This CDR3 region has 15 residues. Germline V gene lookup returns CDR1 KGHSH and CDR2 LQKENI. DNA for the CDR3: TGTGCCAGCCAAGGAAGCGCGGGACCGGGGGAAAAACTGTTTTTT. Protein sequence: CASQGSAGPGEKLFF.

This sequence joins TRBV4-2 and TRBJ2-1, with TRBD2 matching 7 bases. V shed 1 base and J 4 bases; nucleotides not matched to a gene: 7. Germline CDR1 and CDR2: LGHNA and YNFKEQ. This CDR3 region has 16 residues. The CDR3 bases are TGTGCCAGCAGCCAAGCATGGAGCGGGACTTACAATGAGCAGTTCTTC. Protein sequence: CASSQAWSGTYNEQFF.

J is TRBJ1-3 and V is TRBV9, with 9 bases lining up with TRBD1. Losses at the gene ends were 0 bases for V and 7 bases for J; bases not matched to a gene: 5. There are 15 residues in the CDR3. CDR1 is SGDLS and CDR2 is YYNGEE in the germline V gene. The CDR3 DNA reads TGTGCCAGCAGCGTAGCCCCCGGGACAGGGAACACCATATATTTT. Amino acid sequence: CASSVAPGTGNTIYF.

The V and J genes are TRBV27 and TRBJ2-6; D gene uncertain. CDR1 is MNHEY and CDR2 is SMNVEV in the germline V gene (reference sequence). The CDR3 totals 16 residues. Trimming pared 5 bases from V and 0 bases from J, leaving 11 bases between. CDR3 sequence (DNA): TGTGCCAGCAGTAGTCAGTTAGCCTCTGGGGCCAACGTCCTGACTTTC. This gives the protein CASSSQLASGANVLTF.

The genes are TRBV3-1 and TRBJ2-7; no firm D call. Looked up from germline, CDR1 is LGHDT and CDR2 is YNNKEL (reference sequence). The length of the CDR3 is 15 residues. Trimming took 4 bases from V and 3 from J, leaving 16 bases between them. As DNA, the CDR3 is TGTGCCAGCAGCCCCTTTCGGCGGTCACACTACGAGCAGTACTTC. This encodes CASSPFRRSHYEQYF.

V usage is TRBV3-1 and J usage is TRBJ2-7; D gene unclear. CDR1 and CDR2 from the germline V gene are LGHDT and YNNKEL (reference sequence). The CDR3 loop spans 15 amino acids. The V and J ends lost 1 base and 6 bases respectively, with 16 bases between them. For the CDR3, the DNA is TGTGCCAGCAGCCAAGGCCTCCGCAGGTCGGGCGAGCAGTACTTC. Translation gives CASSQGLRRSGEQYF.